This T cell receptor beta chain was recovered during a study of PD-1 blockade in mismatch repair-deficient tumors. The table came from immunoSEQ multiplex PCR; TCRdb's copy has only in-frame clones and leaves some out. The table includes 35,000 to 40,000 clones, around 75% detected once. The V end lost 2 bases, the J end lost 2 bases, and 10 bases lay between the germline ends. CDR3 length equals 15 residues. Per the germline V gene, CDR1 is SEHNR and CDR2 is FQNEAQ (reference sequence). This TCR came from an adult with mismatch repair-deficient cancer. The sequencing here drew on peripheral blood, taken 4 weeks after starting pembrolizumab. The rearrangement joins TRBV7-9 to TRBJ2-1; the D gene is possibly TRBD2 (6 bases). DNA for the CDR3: TGTGCCAGCAGCTTAATGGCTAGCGCCTACAATGAGCAGTTCTTC. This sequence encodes CASSLMASAYNEQFF.